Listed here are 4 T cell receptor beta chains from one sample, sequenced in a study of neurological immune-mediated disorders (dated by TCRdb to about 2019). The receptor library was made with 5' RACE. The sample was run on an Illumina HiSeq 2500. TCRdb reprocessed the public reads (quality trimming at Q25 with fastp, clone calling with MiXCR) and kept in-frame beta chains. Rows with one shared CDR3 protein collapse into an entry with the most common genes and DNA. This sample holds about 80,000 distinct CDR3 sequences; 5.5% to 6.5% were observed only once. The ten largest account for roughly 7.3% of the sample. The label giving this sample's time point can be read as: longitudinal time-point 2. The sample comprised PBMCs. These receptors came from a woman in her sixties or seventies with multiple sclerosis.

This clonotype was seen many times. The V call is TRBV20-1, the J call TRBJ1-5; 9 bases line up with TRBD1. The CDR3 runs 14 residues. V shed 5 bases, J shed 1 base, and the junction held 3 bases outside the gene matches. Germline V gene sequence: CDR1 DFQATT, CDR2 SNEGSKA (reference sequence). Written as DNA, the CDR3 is TGCAGTGCTTCTACAGGGGGCAGCAATCAGCCCCAGCATTTT. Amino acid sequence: CSASTGGSNQPQHF.

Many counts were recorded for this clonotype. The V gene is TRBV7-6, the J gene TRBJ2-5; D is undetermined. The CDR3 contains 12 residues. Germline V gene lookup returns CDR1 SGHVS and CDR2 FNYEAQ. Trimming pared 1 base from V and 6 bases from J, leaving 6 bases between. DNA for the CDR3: TGTGCCAGCAGCTTAGAAGGGAAGACCCAGTACTTC. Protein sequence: CASSLEGKTQYF.

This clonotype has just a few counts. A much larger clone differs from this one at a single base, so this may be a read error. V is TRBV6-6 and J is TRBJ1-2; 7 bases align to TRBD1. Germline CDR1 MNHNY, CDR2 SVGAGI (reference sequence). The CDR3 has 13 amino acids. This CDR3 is CANSYGTDYGYTF. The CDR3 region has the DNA TGTGCCAACAGTTACGGGACAGACTATGGCTACACCTTC.

The CDR3 reads CASSLLGQVLTDTQYF. The CDR3 DNA reads TGTGCCAGCAGTTTACTTGGGCAGGTCCTCACAGATACGCAGTATTTT. The chain links TRBV12-3 or TRBV12-4 to TRBJ2-3, with D uncertain. This CDR3 has 16 residues. V was pared by 2 bases and J by 2 bases, with 14 bases between.